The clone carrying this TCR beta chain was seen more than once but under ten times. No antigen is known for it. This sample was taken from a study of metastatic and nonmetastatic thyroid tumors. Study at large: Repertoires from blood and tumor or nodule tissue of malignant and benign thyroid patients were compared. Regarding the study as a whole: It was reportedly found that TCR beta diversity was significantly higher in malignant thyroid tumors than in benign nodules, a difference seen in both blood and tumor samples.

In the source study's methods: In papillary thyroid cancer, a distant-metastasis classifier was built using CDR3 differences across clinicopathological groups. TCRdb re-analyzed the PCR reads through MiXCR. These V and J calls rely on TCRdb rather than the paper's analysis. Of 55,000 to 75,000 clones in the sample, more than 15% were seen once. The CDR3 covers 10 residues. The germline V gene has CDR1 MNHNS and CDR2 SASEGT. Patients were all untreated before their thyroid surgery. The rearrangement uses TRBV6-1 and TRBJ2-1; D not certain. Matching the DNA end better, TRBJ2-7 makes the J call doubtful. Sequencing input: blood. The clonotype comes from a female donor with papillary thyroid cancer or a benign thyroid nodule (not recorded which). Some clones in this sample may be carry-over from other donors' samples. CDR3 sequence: CAWAYYEQYF. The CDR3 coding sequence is TGTGCCTGGGCGTACTACGAGCAGTACTTC.